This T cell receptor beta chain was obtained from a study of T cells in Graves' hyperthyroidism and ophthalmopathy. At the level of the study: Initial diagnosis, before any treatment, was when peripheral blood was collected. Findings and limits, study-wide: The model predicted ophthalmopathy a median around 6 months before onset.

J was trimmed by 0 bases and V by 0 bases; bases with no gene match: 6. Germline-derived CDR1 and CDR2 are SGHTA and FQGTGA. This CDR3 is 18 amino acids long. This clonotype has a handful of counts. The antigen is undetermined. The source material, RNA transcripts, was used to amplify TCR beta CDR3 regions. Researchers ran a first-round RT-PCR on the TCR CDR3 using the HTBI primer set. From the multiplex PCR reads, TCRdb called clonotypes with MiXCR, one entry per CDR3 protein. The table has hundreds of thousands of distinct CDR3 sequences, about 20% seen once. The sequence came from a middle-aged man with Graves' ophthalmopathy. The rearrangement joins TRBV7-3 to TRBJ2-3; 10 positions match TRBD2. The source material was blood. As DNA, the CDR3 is TGTGCCAGCAGCTTAACCACACTAGCGGGGACTAGCACAGATACGCAGTATTTT. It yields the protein CASSLTTLAGTSTDTQYF.